This T cell receptor (beta chain) comes out of a study of identical twins. Study-level results: Reduced insertions were recorded for abundant cord blood beta clonotypes, with no such pattern in memory repertoires. Donors were not followed over many years; analysis was cross-sectional. The models gave estimates that fell short of the out-of-frame TCR alpha sharing seen in monozygotic twins.

CDR1 is PRHDT, CDR2 FYEKMQ, per germline (reference sequence). The V gene lost 3 bases and the J gene lost 0 bases, with 9 bases spanning the gap. The CDR3 runs 16 residues. As for this clonotype: Its antigen is unidentified.

A universal primer binding site was introduced by template switching. The final cDNA contained unique molecular identifiers. MiXCR was run by TCRdb on the 5' RACE reads, yielding one entry per CDR3 protein. The sample shows a few hundred thousand distinct CDR3 sequences, approximately 15% of them seen only once. The same data also contributed to another study, on yellow fever vaccine responses in identical twins.

The receptor comes from a woman under 30 in good health. The chain employs TRBV13 and TRBJ1-6; D unresolved. Sequencing was performed on CD4+ T cells sorted from blood. The CDR3 nucleotides are TGTGCCAGCAGCTTCGGGCAGAGCTCCTATAATTCACCCCTCCACTTT. Amino acid sequence: CASSFGQSSYNSPLHF.